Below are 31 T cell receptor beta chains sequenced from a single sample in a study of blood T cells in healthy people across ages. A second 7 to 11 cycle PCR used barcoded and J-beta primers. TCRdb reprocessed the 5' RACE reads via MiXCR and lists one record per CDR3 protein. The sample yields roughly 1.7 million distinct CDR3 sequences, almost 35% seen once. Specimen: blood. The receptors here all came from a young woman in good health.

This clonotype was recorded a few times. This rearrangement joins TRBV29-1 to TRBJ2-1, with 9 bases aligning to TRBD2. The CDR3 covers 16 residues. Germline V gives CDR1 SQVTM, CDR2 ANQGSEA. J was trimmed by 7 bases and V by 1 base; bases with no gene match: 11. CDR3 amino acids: CSVEGLAGGRENEQFF. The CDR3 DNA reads TGCAGCGTTGAAGGACTGGCGGGCGGGAGGGAAAATGAGCAGTTCTTC.

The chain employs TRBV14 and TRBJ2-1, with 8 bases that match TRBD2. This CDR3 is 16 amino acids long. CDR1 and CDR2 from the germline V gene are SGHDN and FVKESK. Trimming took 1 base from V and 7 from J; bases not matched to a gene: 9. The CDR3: CASSQGLAGILNEQFF. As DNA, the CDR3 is TGTGCCAGCAGCCAAGGTTTAGCGGGAATCTTAAATGAGCAGTTCTTC.

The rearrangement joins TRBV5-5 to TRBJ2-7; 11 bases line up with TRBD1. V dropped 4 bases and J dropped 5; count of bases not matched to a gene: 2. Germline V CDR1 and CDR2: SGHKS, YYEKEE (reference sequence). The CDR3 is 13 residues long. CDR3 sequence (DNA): TGTGCCAGCAGCATGGACAGGGGGCACGAGCAGTACTTC. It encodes CASSMDRGHEQYF.

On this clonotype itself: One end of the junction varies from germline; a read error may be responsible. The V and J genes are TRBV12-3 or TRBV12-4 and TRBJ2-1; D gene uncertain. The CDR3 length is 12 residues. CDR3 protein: CAGSLSGNEQFF. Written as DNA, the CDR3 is TGTGCCGGCAGTTTATCTGGCAATGAGCAGTTCTTC.

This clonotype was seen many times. CDR3 nucleotide sequence: TGCGCCAGCAGCTTGGGAGCAGGGATGAACACTGAAGCTTTCTTT. Its translation: CASSLGAGMNTEAFF. V usage is TRBV5-1 and J usage is TRBJ1-1; possibly TRBD1 for D (5 bases). Germline V CDR1 and CDR2: SGHRS, YFSETQ. CDR3 size: 15 residues. Trimming pared 0 bases from V and 0 bases from J, leaving 9 bases between.

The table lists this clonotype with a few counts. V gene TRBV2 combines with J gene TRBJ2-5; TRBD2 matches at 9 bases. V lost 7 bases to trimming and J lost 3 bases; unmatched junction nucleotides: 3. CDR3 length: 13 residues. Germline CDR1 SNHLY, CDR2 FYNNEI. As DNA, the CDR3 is TGTGCCAGCATCGGCGGGGGGGAAGAGACCCAGTACTTC. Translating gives CASIGGGEETQYF.

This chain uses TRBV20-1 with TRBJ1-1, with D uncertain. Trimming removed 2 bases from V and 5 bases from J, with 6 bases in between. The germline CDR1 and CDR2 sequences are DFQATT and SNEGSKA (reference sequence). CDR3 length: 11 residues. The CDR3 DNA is TGCAGTGCTAGAAGGGAGACTGAAGCTTTCTTT. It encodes CSARRETEAFF.

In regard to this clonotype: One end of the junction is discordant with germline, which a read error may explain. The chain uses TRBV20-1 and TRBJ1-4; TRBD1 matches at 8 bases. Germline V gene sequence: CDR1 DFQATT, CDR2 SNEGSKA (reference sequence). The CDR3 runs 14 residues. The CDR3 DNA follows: TGCAGTGCGTACCAGGGGGCTGCTAATAAAAAACTGTTTTTT. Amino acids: CSAYQGAANKKLFF.

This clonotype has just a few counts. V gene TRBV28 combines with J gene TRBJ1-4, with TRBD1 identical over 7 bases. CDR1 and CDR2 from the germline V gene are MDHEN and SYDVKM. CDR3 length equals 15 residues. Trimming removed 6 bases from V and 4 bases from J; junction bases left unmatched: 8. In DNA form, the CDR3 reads TGTGCCAGCAGCAAACCGGGACAGAATAATGAAAAACTGTTTTTT. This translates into CASSKPGQNNEKLFF.

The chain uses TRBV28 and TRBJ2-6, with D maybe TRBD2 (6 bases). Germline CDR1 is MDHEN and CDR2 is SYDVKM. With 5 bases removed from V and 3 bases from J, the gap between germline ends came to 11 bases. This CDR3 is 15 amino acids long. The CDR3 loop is CASSPGVFGANVLTF. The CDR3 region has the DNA TGTGCCAGCAGTCCGGGGGTCTTTGGGGCCAACGTCCTGACTTTC.

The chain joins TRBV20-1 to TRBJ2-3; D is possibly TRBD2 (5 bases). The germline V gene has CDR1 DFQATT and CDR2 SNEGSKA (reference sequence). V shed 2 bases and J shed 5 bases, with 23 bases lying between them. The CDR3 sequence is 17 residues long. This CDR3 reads CSARPPAGLAPLDTQYF. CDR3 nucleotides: TGCAGTGCTAGACCCCCGGCTGGGCTAGCCCCCCTAGATACGCAGTATTTT.

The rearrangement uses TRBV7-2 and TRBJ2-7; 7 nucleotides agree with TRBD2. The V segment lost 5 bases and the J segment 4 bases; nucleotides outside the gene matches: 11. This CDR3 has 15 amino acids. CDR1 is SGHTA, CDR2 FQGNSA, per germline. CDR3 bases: TGTGCCAGCAGCGCGGGGACTATCGAGGTGTACGAGCAGTACTTC. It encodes CASSAGTIEVYEQYF.

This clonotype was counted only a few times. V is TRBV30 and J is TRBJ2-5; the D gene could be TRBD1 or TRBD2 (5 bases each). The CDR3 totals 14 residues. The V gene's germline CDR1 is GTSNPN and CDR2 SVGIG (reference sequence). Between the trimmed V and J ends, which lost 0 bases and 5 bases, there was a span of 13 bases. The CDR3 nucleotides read TGTGCCTGGAGTGTACTCAGGGAGAGGGAGACCCAGTACTTC. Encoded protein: CAWSVLRERETQYF. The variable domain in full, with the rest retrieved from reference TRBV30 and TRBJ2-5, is SQTIHQWPATLVQPVGSPLSLECTVEGTSNPNLYWYRQAAGRGLQLLFYSVGIGQISSEVPQNLSASRPQDRQFILSSKKLLLSDSGFYLCAWSVLRERETQYFGPGTRLLVL.

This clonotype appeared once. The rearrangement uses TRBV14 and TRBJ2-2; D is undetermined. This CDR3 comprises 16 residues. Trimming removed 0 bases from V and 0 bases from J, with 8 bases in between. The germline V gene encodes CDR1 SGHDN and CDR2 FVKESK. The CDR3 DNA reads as TGTGCCAGCAGCCAAGATCCTCAGCCGAACACCGGGGAGCTGTTTTTT. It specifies CASSQDPQPNTGELFF.

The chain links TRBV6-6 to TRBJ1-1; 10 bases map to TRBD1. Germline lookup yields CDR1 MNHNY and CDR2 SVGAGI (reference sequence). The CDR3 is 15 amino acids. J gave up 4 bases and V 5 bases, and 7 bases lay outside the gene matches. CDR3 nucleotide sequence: TGTGCCAGCAGTCACCGGACAGGGGGGAGCACTGAAGCTTTCTTT. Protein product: CASSHRTGGSTEAFF.

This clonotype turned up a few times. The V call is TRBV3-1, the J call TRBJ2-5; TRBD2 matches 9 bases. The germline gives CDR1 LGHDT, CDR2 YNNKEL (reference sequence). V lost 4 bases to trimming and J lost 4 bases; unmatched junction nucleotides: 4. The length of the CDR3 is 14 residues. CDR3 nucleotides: TGTGCCAGCAGCCCTAGCGGGGCAGGAGAGACCCAGTACTTC. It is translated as CASSPSGAGETQYF.

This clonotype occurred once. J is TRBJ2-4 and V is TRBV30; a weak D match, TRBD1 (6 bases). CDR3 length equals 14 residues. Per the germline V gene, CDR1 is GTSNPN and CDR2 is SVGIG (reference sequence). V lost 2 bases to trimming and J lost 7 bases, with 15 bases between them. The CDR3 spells CAWSPRTRGNIQYF. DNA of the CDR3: TGTGCCTGGAGTCCGAGAACTAGGGGGAACATTCAGTACTTC.

CDR3 in amino acids: CASSSKVGFGELFF. CDR3 coding DNA: TGTGCCAGCAGCTCCAAGGTCGGGTTCGGGGAGCTGTTTTTT. The chain uses TRBV9 and TRBJ2-2; D is undetermined. V lost 4 bases and J lost 7, with 14 bases in between. The germline V gene encodes CDR1 SGDLS and CDR2 YYNGEE. This CDR3 has 14 residues.

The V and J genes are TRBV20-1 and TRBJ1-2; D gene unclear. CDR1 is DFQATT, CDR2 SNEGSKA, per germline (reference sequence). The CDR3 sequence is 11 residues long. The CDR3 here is CRAGLAWGYTF. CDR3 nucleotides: TGCAGGGCAGGACTCGCGTGGGGCTACACCTTC.

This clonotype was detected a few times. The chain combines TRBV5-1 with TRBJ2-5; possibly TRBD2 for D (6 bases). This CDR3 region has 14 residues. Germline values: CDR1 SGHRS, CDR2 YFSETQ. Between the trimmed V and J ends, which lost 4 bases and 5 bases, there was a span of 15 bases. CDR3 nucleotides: TGCGCCAGCAGCGTCGCGACTAGTTTCGAGACCCAGTACTTC. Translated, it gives CASSVATSFETQYF. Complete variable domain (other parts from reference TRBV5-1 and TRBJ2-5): KAGVTQTPRYLIKTRGQQVTLSCSPISGHRSVSWYQQTPGQGLQFLFEYFSETQRNKGNFPGRFSGRQFSNSRSEMNVSTLELGDSALYLCASSVATSFETQYFGPGTRLLVL.

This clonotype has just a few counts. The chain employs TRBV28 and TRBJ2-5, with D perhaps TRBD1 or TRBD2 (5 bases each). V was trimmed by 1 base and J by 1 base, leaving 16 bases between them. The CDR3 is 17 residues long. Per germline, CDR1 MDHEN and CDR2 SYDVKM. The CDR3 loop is CASSLSEGRSLQETQYF. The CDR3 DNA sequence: TGTGCCAGCAGTTTATCTGAGGGACGATCCCTCCAAGAGACCCAGTACTTC. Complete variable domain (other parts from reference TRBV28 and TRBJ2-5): DVKVTQSSRYLVKRTGEKVFLECVQDMDHENMFWYRQDPGLGLRLIYFSYDVKMKEKGDIPEGYSVSREKKERFSLILESASTNQTSMYLCASSLSEGRSLQETQYFGPGTRLLVL.

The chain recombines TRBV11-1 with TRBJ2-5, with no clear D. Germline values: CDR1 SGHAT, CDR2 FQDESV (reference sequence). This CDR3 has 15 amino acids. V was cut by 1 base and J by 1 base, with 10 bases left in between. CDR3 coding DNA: TGTGCCAGCAGCTTAGAGGCACAGATCCAAGAGACCCAGTACTTC. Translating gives CASSLEAQIQETQYF.

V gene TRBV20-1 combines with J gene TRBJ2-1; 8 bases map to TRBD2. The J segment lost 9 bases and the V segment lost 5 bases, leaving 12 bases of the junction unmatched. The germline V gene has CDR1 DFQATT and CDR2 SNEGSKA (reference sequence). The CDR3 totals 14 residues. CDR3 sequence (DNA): TGCAGTGCTTCTGTTAGTAGCGGGGAGTTTGAGCAGTTCTTC. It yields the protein CSASVSSGEFEQFF.

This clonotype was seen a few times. CDR3 coding DNA: TGCGCCAGCAGCCAGGTAACAGGGGGCGACGAGCAGTACTTC. It codes for CASSQVTGGDEQYF. The chain is built from TRBV4-1 and TRBJ2-7, with 9 positions matching TRBD1. The CDR3 contains 14 residues. Germline V gene lookup returns CDR1 MGHRA and CDR2 YSYEKL. Unmatched junction bases numbered 5, after V lost 3 bases and J lost 5 bases.

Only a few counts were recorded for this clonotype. CDR3 sequence: CASSGVSYNEQFF. The CDR3 DNA reads as TGTGCCAGCAGCGGGGTCTCCTACAATGAGCAGTTCTTC. The rearrangement joins TRBV2 to TRBJ2-1; perhaps TRBD2 as D (5 bases). Germline lookup yields CDR1 SNHLY and CDR2 FYNNEI. The CDR3 loop spans 13 amino acids. V was clipped by 6 bases and J by 0 bases, with 6 bases between them.

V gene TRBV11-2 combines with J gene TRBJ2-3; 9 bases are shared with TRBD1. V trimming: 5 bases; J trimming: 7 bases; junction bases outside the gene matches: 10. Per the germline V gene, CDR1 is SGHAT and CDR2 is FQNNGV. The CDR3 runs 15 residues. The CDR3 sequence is CASSPTWGQGYTQYF. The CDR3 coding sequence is TGTGCCAGCAGCCCTACCTGGGGACAGGGTTATACGCAGTATTTT.

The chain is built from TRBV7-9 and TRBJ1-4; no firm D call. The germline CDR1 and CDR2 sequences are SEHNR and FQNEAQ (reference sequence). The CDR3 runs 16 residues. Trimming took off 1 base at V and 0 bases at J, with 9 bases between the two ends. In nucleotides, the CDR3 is TGTGCCAGCAGCTTAGGCCAGGCCTCAACTAATGAAAAACTGTTTTTT. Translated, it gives CASSLGQASTNEKLFF.

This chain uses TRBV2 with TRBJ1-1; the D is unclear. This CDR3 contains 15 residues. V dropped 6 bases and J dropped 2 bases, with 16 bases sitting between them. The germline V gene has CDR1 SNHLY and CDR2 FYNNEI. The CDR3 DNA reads TGTGCCAGCAGGGAAAAATCCGGGGTTAACACTGAAGCTTTCTTT. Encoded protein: CASREKSGVNTEAFF.

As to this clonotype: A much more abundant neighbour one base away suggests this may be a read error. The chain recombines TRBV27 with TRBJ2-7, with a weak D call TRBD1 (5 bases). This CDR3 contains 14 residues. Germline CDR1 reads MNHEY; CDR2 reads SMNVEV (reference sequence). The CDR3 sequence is CASSLYLGEYERYF. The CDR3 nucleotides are TGTGCCAGCAGTTTGTATCTAGGGGAATACGAGCGGTACTTC.

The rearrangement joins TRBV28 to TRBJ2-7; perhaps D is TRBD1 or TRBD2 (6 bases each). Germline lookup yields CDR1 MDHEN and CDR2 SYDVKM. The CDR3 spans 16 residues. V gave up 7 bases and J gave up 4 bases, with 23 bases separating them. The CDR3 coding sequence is TGTGCCAGCACAAACGGTGGGCGGGACACGTTTTACGAGCAGTACTTC. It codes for CASTNGGRDTFYEQYF. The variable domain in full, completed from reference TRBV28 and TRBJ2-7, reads DVKVTQSSRYLVKRTGEKVFLECVQDMDHENMFWYRQDPGLGLRLIYFSYDVKMKEKGDIPEGYSVSREKKERFSLILESASTNQTSMYLCASTNGGRDTFYEQYFGPGTRLTVT.

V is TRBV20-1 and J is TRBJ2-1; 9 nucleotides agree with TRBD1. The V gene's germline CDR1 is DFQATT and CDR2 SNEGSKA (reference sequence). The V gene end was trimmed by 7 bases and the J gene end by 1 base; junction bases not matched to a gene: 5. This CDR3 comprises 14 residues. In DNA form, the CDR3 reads TGCAGTGGGGGGACAGGGAGGTCCTACAATGAGCAGTTCTTC. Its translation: CSGGTGRSYNEQFF.